Following are 32 T cell receptor beta chains from one sample sequenced in a study of CD8 T cells in ankylosing spondylitis. TCRdb re-called the 5' RACE reads through MiXCR, storing one row per CDR3 protein. The sample lists fewer than 350,000 distinct CDR3 sequences; roughly 12% were seen once. Sequences were obtained from blood, either unsorted or a sorted T cell fraction (not recorded which). All receptors derive from a female donor with ankylosing spondylitis or in good health (not recorded which).

This clonotype occurred many times. This chain connects TRBV20-1 to TRBJ2-7; D possibly corresponds to TRBD2 (7 bases). The V and J ends lost 0 bases and 4 bases respectively, with 19 bases between them. This CDR3 has 16 amino acids. CDR1 DFQATT and CDR2 SNEGSKA come from the germline V gene (reference sequence). The CDR3 DNA sequence: TGCAGTGCTAGAGATGCGGGGGACATCGGCCGGTACGAGCAGTACTTC. It encodes CSARDAGDIGRYEQYF.

This chain joins TRBV19 and TRBJ2-7; D is unresolved. Trimming took off 3 bases at V and 5 bases at J, with 5 bases between the two ends. Germline V gene lookup returns CDR1 LNHDA and CDR2 SQIVND (reference sequence). The CDR3 has 11 residues. The CDR3 protein is CASSISHEQYF. In DNA form, the CDR3 reads TGTGCCAGTAGTATTTCCCACGAGCAGTACTTC. Complete variable domain (other parts from reference TRBV19 and TRBJ2-7): DGGITQSPKYLFRKEGQNVTLSCEQNLNHDAMYWYRQDPGQGLRLIYYSQIVNDFQKGDIAEGYSVSREKKESFPLTVTSAQKNPTAFYLCASSISHEQYFGPGTRLTVT.

This clonotype turned up a few times. The V gene is TRBV15, the J gene TRBJ1-3; 7 nucleotides line up with TRBD1. Germline trimming cut 8 bases from V and 8 bases from J; bases unmatched to any gene: 12. The CDR3 consists of 14 residues. Germline V gene data show CDR1 as LNHNV and CDR2 as YYDKDF (reference sequence). DNA of the CDR3: TGTGCCACCGCAGACAGGGATCTGGTGTACACCATATATTTT. Translating it yields CATADRDLVYTIYF.

This clonotype was seen repeatedly, ten times or more. The chain combines TRBV7-2 with TRBJ2-5; possibly TRBD1 or TRBD2 for D (5 bases each). V lost 2 bases and J 4 bases, leaving 14 bases between the germline ends. There are 15 residues in the CDR3. The V gene's germline CDR1 is SGHTA and CDR2 FQGNSA. CDR3: CASSLFPLRGETQYF. CDR3 bases: TGTGCCAGCAGCTTATTCCCGTTGAGGGGAGAGACCCAGTACTTC.

The chain has TRBV5-1 and TRBJ1-1, with D possibly matching TRBD1 (5 bases). V was trimmed by 0 bases and J by 4 bases, leaving 13 bases between them. CDR1 SGHRS and CDR2 YFSETQ come from the germline V gene. CDR3 size: 15 residues. The CDR3, as DNA: TGCGCCAGCAGCTTGGATACGAGGGGTTTCACTGAAGCTTTCTTT. Translation: CASSLDTRGFTEAFF.

The chain recombines TRBV2 with TRBJ1-1; a possible D gene is TRBD1 (5 bases). The ends were cut back, 7 bases at V and 8 bases at J, with 17 bases in the middle. The germline gives CDR1 SNHLY, CDR2 FYNNEI. The CDR3 contains 13 residues. DNA for the CDR3: TGTGCCAGCAACACGGCGACAGTATCAGAAGCTTTCTTT. Translating gives CASNTATVSEAFF.

There are many counts of this clonotype. V is TRBV5-1 and J is TRBJ2-1; no reliable D call. This CDR3 is 12 amino acids long. V dropped 7 bases and J dropped 8 bases, with 13 bases sitting between them. In germline, CDR1 is SGHRS, CDR2 YFSETQ. The CDR3 reads CASRLDLHEQFF. The CDR3 DNA follows: TGCGCCAGCCGTCTGGATCTCCATGAGCAGTTCTTC.

In this sample, this clonotype turned up a few times. This rearrangement joins TRBV20-1 to TRBJ2-3; a weak D match, TRBD2 (5 bases). The CDR3 spans 13 residues. Germline V gene data show CDR1 as DFQATT and CDR2 as SNEGSKA (reference sequence). The V end was cut by 5 bases, the J end by 1 base, with 10 bases between. The CDR3 sequence is CSAFSGGTDTQYF. The CDR3 bases are TGCAGTGCTTTTTCCGGGGGCACAGATACGCAGTATTTT.

Comments on this clonotype: A read error is possible here, since a much larger clone lies one base away. This sequence joins TRBV2 and TRBJ1-1, with TRBD1 identical over 9 bases. CDR1 is SNHLY and CDR2 is FYNNEI in the germline V gene. The CDR3 is 15 amino acids. The CDR3 region is CSSRKDRGANTEAFF. CDR3 coding DNA: TGTTCCAGCCGTAAGGACAGGGGCGCGAACACTGAAGCTTTCTTT.

This clonotype appeared many times. The chain joins TRBV6-5 to TRBJ1-2; D gene unclear. From germline, CDR1 is MNHEY and CDR2 SVGAGI. Between the trimmed V and J ends, which lost 2 bases and 4 bases, there was a span of 8 bases. This CDR3 has 13 residues. CDR3 nucleotides: TGTGCCAGCAGTTACCAGCCGACCTATGGCTACACCTTC. It codes for CASSYQPTYGYTF.

This clonotype has ten or more counts. This chain connects TRBV7-9 to TRBJ2-7, with no clear D. V dropped 4 bases and J dropped 0 bases, with 13 bases sitting between them. Germline CDR1 and CDR2: SEHNR and FQNEAQ (reference sequence). CDR3 length: 15 amino acids. CDR3 sequence reads: CASSSPTSSSYEQYF. The DNA for the CDR3 is TGTGCCAGCAGCTCCCCGACAAGCAGCTCCTACGAGCAGTACTTC.

The sample holds many counts of this clonotype. V and J are TRBV6-4 and TRBJ2-5; maybe TRBD1 (7 bases). Germline values: CDR1 MRHNA, CDR2 SNTAGT. The CDR3 spans 20 residues. The germline V and J ends were trimmed by 0 bases and 4 bases, with 27 bases remaining between them. The CDR3 reads CASSDSPPSSPGGSAETQYF. The CDR3 nucleotides read TGTGCCAGCAGTGACTCACCCCCAAGCTCGCCAGGGGGGTCAGCAGAGACCCAGTACTTC.

This clonotype has at least ten counts. This chain uses TRBV20-1 with TRBJ2-2; TRBD2 matches at 14 bases. Trimming cost V 2 bases and J 7 bases; bases outside gene matches: 9. The CDR3 sequence is 17 residues long. Germline V gives CDR1 DFQATT, CDR2 SNEGSKA (reference sequence). The CDR3 DNA follows: TGCAGTGCTAGAAAGCCGGGGACTAGCGGGAGCCACGGGGAGCTGTTTTTT. This sequence encodes CSARKPGTSGSHGELFF.

In its sample, this clonotype was seen many times. The rearrangement links TRBV29-1 to TRBJ2-3; D gene unclear. CDR1 and CDR2 (germline): SQVTM, ANQGSEA. This CDR3 spans 14 amino acids. V gave up 6 bases and J gave up 4 bases, with 17 bases separating them. The CDR3: CSVETLEVPDTQYF. The DNA for the CDR3 is TGCAGCGTGGAGACCCTAGAAGTCCCAGATACGCAGTATTTT.

This clonotype has a single count. Just one base apart from a much larger clone, this may be a read error. This chain connects TRBV20-1 to TRBJ1-5; D gene unclear. The germline CDR1 and CDR2 sequences are DFQATT and SNEGSKA (reference sequence). The CDR3 totals 14 residues. CDR3 DNA sequence: TGCAGTGCTAGAGATTTTGCCATAAGTAGGCCCCTGCATTTT. This gives the protein CSARDFAISRPLHF.

This clonotype was found many times. V is TRBV20-1 and J is TRBJ2-1; D assignment may be TRBD1 or TRBD2 (5 bases each). V was clipped by 3 bases and J by 6 bases, with 15 bases between them. The CDR3 sequence is 14 residues long. The germline gives CDR1 DFQATT, CDR2 SNEGSKA (reference sequence). In nucleotides, the CDR3 is TGCAGTGCTAGTAGTCGGGGCAGGGTCAATGAGCAGTTCTTC. Translated, it gives CSASSRGRVNEQFF.

This clonotype was seen many times. V usage is TRBV29-1 and J usage is TRBJ2-1; TRBD1 or TRBD2 may be the D gene (6 bases each). The CDR3 is made up of 13 amino acids. Trimming shortened V by 6 bases and J by 8 bases, and 17 bases separated the two germline ends. Germline V gene lookup returns CDR1 SQVTM and CDR2 ANQGSEA. CDR3 sequence reads: CSVRGPWGDEQFF. Written as DNA, the CDR3 is TGCAGCGTACGGGGGCCCTGGGGGGATGAGCAGTTCTTC.

This clonotype was detected ten times or more. CDR3 residues: CASTRIGGNSPLHF. DNA of the CDR3: TGTGCCAGCACTCGTATCGGGGGGAATTCACCCCTCCACTTT. The rearrangement joins TRBV5-6 to TRBJ1-6; D is perhaps TRBD1 (5 bases). This CDR3 has 14 residues. Deletions cut 6 bases from V and 7 bases from J, with 14 bases between. Germline V gene data show CDR1 as SGHDT and CDR2 as YYEEEE.

The V and J genes are TRBV14 and TRBJ2-1; 7 nucleotides agree with TRBD2. Germline V gene data show CDR1 as SGHDN and CDR2 as FVKESK. Trimming at V came to 1 base and at J to 10 bases, leaving 10 bases not matched to a gene. The CDR3 covers 15 residues. CDR3 in amino acids: CASSQGFVGRHEQFF. CDR3 DNA sequence: TGTGCCAGCAGCCAAGGTTTTGTCGGGAGGCACGAGCAGTTCTTC. Together with reference TRBV14 and TRBJ2-1, the CDR3 gives the full variable domain: EAGVTQFPSHSVIEKGQTVTLRCDPISGHDNLYWYRRVMGKEIKFLLHFVKESKQDESGMPNNRFLAERTGGTYSTLKVQPAELEDSGVYFCASSQGFVGRHEQFFGPGTRLTVL.

Many counts were recorded for this clonotype. For the CDR3, the DNA is TGTGCCACCGGGGGGTACGAGCAGTACTTC. It codes for CATGGYEQYF. The V gene is TRBV25-1, the J gene TRBJ2-7; 7 bases align to TRBD2. Germline V lookup: CDR1 MGHDK, CDR2 SYGVNS. The V gene end was trimmed by 10 bases and the J gene end by 4 bases; junction bases not matched to a gene: 1. This CDR3 has 10 amino acids.

This clonotype was seen a few times. The chain couples TRBV6-1 to TRBJ2-7; tentative D call: TRBD1 (5 bases). Germline CDR1 is MNHNS and CDR2 is SASEGT. The V and J ends lost 4 bases and 2 bases respectively, with 6 bases between them. CDR3 size: 12 residues. CDR3 protein: CASSVDTYEQYF. Here the CDR3 DNA reads TGTGCCAGCAGTGTGGACACCTACGAGCAGTACTTC.

The table lists this clonotype with many counts. The J gene is TRBJ1-3, the V gene TRBV5-1, with TRBD1 matching 9 bases. The J segment lost 1 base and the V segment lost 2 bases, leaving 4 bases of the junction unmatched. Germline CDR1 SGHRS, CDR2 YFSETQ. There are 16 residues in the CDR3. This CDR3 is CASSLTGGASGNTIYF. In DNA form, the CDR3 reads TGCGCCAGCAGCTTAACAGGGGGCGCGTCTGGAAACACCATATATTTT.

This chain connects TRBV28 to TRBJ2-2, with D possibly called TRBD1 or TRBD2 (5 bases each). The CDR3 is made up of 14 amino acids. The germline gives CDR1 MDHEN, CDR2 SYDVKM. V shed 7 bases and J shed 4 bases, with 13 bases lying between them. The CDR3 bases are TGTGCCAGCAAGGGACCGACGACCACCGGGGAGCTGTTTTTT. Protein: CASKGPTTTGELFF.

The table lists this clonotype with a few counts. This chain links TRBV6-1 with TRBJ2-3, with 11 positions matching TRBD1. V was clipped by 1 base and J by 4 bases; unmatched bases: 1. The germline V gene has CDR1 MNHNS and CDR2 SASEGT. The CDR3 is made up of 15 amino acids. As DNA, the CDR3 is TGTGCCAGCAGTGAAGGGACAGGGGGCGCAGATACGCAGTATTTT. Translated: CASSEGTGGADTQYF.

This clonotype was detected many times. The CDR3 loop reads CASSDSTGKQPQHF. CDR3 coding DNA: TGTGCCAGCAGCGATTCGACAGGGAAACAGCCCCAGCATTTT. The J gene is TRBJ1-5, the V gene TRBV12-3 or TRBV12-4; TRBD1 matches 7 bases. V shed 6 bases, J shed 7 bases, and the junction held 9 bases outside the gene matches. CDR3 size: 14 residues.

The chain has TRBV7-2 and TRBJ2-2; 8 bases map to TRBD1. CDR1 SGHTA and CDR2 FQGNSA come from the germline V gene. This CDR3 contains 15 residues. V lost 5 bases to trimming and J lost 3 bases; unmatched junction nucleotides: 5. The CDR3 sequence: CASSATGADTGELFF. The DNA of the CDR3 is TGTGCCAGCAGCGCGACAGGGGCGGACACCGGGGAGCTGTTTTTT.

This clonotype has a count of ten or more. The chain joins TRBV20-1 to TRBJ2-3; tentative D call: TRBD2 (6 bases). V lost 0 bases and J lost 6, with 10 bases in between. The germline gives CDR1 DFQATT, CDR2 SNEGSKA (reference sequence). The CDR3 extends over 13 amino acids. The CDR3 loop reads CSARDGRRDTQYF. In DNA form, the CDR3 reads TGCAGTGCTAGAGACGGGAGAAGGGATACGCAGTATTTT.

Note on this clonotype: A read error is possible here, since a much larger clone lies one base away. The chain recombines TRBV12-3 or TRBV12-4 with TRBJ1-2, with 7 nucleotides matching TRBD1. Trimming took 7 bases from V and 7 from J; bases not matched to a gene: 9. The CDR3 is 13 amino acids. The CDR3: CASIVGGAFGYTF. The DNA for the CDR3 is TGTGCCAGCATAGTAGGGGGCGCCTTTGGCTACACCTTC.

This clonotype was seen many times. The gene calls are TRBV20-1 and TRBJ2-3; tentative D call: TRBD2 (5 bases). The CDR3 is 13 amino acids. Per germline, CDR1 DFQATT and CDR2 SNEGSKA (reference sequence). Trimming stripped 6 bases from V and 1 base from J, with 11 bases between. CDR3 nucleotides: TGCAGTGCATGGGGAGATGGCACAGATACGCAGTATTTT. This encodes CSAWGDGTDTQYF.

This clonotype appeared many times. The J gene is TRBJ1-2, the V gene TRBV12-3 or TRBV12-4; D is possibly TRBD1 (5 bases). Trimming removed 6 bases at V and 7 bases at J, with 18 bases between. The CDR3 is 14 amino acids. Here the CDR3 DNA reads TGTGCCAGCAGCTTGGCCTCTGGGGCGGCTGGCTACACCTTC. Protein product: CASSLASGAAGYTF.

The chain is built from TRBV15 and TRBJ2-7, with D unclear. Looked up from germline, CDR1 is LNHNV and CDR2 is YYDKDF (reference sequence). The CDR3 runs 13 residues. V lost 3 bases, J lost 6 bases, and 12 bases lay in between. The CDR3 is CATSSGSGREQYF. DNA of the CDR3: TGTGCCACCAGCAGTGGATCAGGACGCGAGCAGTACTTC.

The chain recombines TRBV7-6 with TRBJ2-7; 12 positions agree with TRBD2. V lost 2 bases to trimming and J lost 4 bases; unmatched junction nucleotides: 3. The CDR3 is 15 residues long. Germline V gene data show CDR1 as SGHVS and CDR2 as FNYEAQ. CDR3 DNA: TGTGCCAGCAGCTTATCAACTAGCGGGAGGTACGAGCAGTACTTC. This translates into CASSLSTSGRYEQYF.